Given below is one T cell receptor (beta chain) in context. The antigen is not known. CDR3 size: 16 residues. Looked up from germline, CDR1 is SGHKS and CDR2 is YYEKEE (reference sequence). V was cut by 4 bases and J by 4 bases, with 18 bases left in between. This entry belongs to a study of T cell responses to AZD1222 COVID-19 vaccine. Study-wide points: Spike-specific TCR breadth rose after two AZD1222 doses, and depth rose as well. AZD1222 recipients seropositive at baseline numbered only five to seven.

TCRdb's copy holds only in-frame clones and misses some; the assay was immunoSEQ multiplex PCR. The sample lists approximately 50,000 clones, about 86% occurring once. This clonotype was obtained from an adult who received the AZD1222 COVID-19 vaccine. The rearrangement links TRBV5-5 to TRBJ1-5, with D tentatively TRBD1 (6 bases). This specimen consisted of peripheral blood, obtained 28 days after the second AZD1222 dose. The CDR3 DNA follows: TGTGCCAGCAGCGCCCGAACAGGGAATGGGAATCAGCCCCAGCATTTT. It translates to CASSARTGNGNQPQHF.